Each of the 26 T cell receptor beta chains below was sequenced from the same sample in a study of molecular identifiers for immune sequencing clone quantification. Using its own MiXCR run on the PCR reads, TCRdb lists one record per CDR3 protein. The sample has 300,000 to 350,000 distinct CDR3 sequences; 20% to 25% are singletons. The specimen was naive CD8+ T cells from blood, with Jurkat cell RNA spiked in. As to subset: FACS-sorted CD8+CD4-CCR7+CD45RA+ naive T cells. These TCRs come from a human donor in good health. Some libraries in this study had Jurkat cell RNA spiked in.

The V call is TRBV27, the J call TRBJ2-7; D call uncertain. The germline V gene has CDR1 MNHEY and CDR2 SMNVEV (reference sequence). The CDR3 contains 14 residues. Trimming took 2 bases from V and 7 from J, leaving 15 bases between them. DNA for the CDR3: TGTGCCAGCAGTTTAGCGGTAGCCCTCGGGGAGCAGTACTTC. Translated: CASSLAVALGEQYF.

Turning to this clonotype: This may stem from a read error, because a much larger clone lies one nucleotide away. The chain joins TRBV7-9 to TRBJ2-3; a weak D match, TRBD2 (7 bases). The CDR3 contains 16 residues. Trimming took 6 bases from V and 4 from J, leaving 20 bases between them. The germline V gene encodes CDR1 SEHNR and CDR2 FQNEAQ (reference sequence). The CDR3, as DNA: TGTGCCAGCAGGATTTATGGACTAGGGGGAGCAGATACGCAGTATTTT. It translates to CASRIYGLGGADTQYF.

This clonotype was seen many times. V gene TRBV12-3 or TRBV12-4 combines with J gene TRBJ2-3, with a weak D call TRBD2 (6 bases). Between the trimmed V and J ends, which lost 1 base and 0 bases, there was a span of 8 bases. This CDR3 region has 15 residues. CDR3 region: CASSLVAVSTDTQYF. CDR3 nucleotide sequence: TGTGCCAGCAGTTTAGTAGCGGTGAGCACAGATACGCAGTATTTT.

This clonotype was recorded at least ten times. The junction differs from germline at one of its ends, possibly a read error. This chain uses TRBV11-2 with TRBJ2-5; D is uncertain. This CDR3 region has 11 residues. Germline lookup yields CDR1 SGHAT and CDR2 FQNNGV. The CDR3 sequence is CASRSRETQYF. The CDR3 region has the DNA TGCGCCAGCAGATCGAGAGAGACCCAGTACTTC.

This clonotype was observed many times. The chain employs TRBV6-5 and TRBJ2-3, with TRBD1 identical over 7 bases. This CDR3 comprises 15 residues. The V segment lost 4 bases and the J segment 2 bases; nucleotides outside the gene matches: 6. Germline values: CDR1 MNHEY, CDR2 SVGAGI. Here the CDR3 DNA reads TGTGCCAGCAGTTTATCGGACAGGTTCACAGATACGCAGTATTTT. As protein: CASSLSDRFTDTQYF.

This clonotype appeared many times. The rearrangement joins TRBV9 to TRBJ1-3; weak D call: TRBD1 (5 bases). The CDR3 runs 15 residues. Germline V gives CDR1 SGDLS, CDR2 YYNGEE. V was pared by 0 bases and J by 4 bases, with 11 bases between. CDR3 sequence reads: CASSVDRLAGNTIYF. The CDR3 DNA reads TGTGCCAGCAGCGTAGACAGGTTGGCGGGAAACACCATATATTTT.

This clonotype was detected ten times or more. The V and J genes are TRBV9 and TRBJ2-3; D ambiguous. Germline assignment: CDR1 SGDLS and CDR2 YYNGEE. CDR3 size: 15 residues. V was shortened by 0 bases and J by 2 bases, with 10 bases between the two germline ends. CDR3 nucleotide sequence: TGTGCCAGCAGCGTAGACAGAATTAACACAGATACGCAGTATTTT. Protein product: CASSVDRINTDTQYF.

This clonotype was picked up a small number of times. The V call is TRBV27, the J call TRBJ2-6; 8 nucleotides agree with TRBD1. The CDR3 is 15 amino acids. Germline values: CDR1 MNHEY, CDR2 SMNVEV (reference sequence). The junction had 5 bases not matched to a gene; V was cut back by 7 bases and J by 3 bases. The CDR3 protein is CASNPRGHGANVLTF. The CDR3 DNA follows: TGTGCCAGCAATCCCAGGGGGCATGGGGCCAACGTCCTGACTTTC.

This clonotype has ten or more counts. V is TRBV5-1 and J is TRBJ2-5; the D is unclear. V lost 0 bases and J 3 bases, leaving 6 bases between the germline ends. This CDR3 is 13 amino acids long. Germline V gives CDR1 SGHRS, CDR2 YFSETQ. The CDR3 nucleotides are TGCGCCAGCAGCTTGGATGTAGAAGAGACCCAGTACTTC. Translation: CASSLDVEETQYF.

This clonotype was counted only a few times. V is TRBV4-1 and J is TRBJ2-3; 7 bases are a match to TRBD2. This CDR3 spans 15 amino acids. Looked up from germline, CDR1 is MGHRA and CDR2 is YSYEKL. J lost 2 bases, V lost 5 bases, and 7 bases had no gene match. Written as DNA, the CDR3 is TGCGCCAGCAGCGCCCTAGCGGATCACACAGATACGCAGTATTTT. It yields the protein CASSALADHTDTQYF.

The V call is TRBV27, the J call TRBJ2-3; 14 bases are shared with TRBD2. CDR1 MNHEY and CDR2 SMNVEV come from the germline V gene (reference sequence). V trimming: 4 bases; J trimming: 5 bases; junction bases outside the gene matches: 2. The CDR3 is 15 residues long. In DNA form, the CDR3 reads TGTGCCAGCAGTTCGGGACTAGCGGGAGTAGATACGCAGTATTTT. This gives the protein CASSSGLAGVDTQYF.

This clonotype has more than one count but fewer than ten. The J gene is TRBJ2-3, the V gene TRBV13, with TRBD2 identical over 10 bases. From germline, CDR1 is PRHDT and CDR2 FYEKMQ (reference sequence). V lost 4 bases and J lost 3; bases outside the gene matches: 13. There are 18 residues in the CDR3. The CDR3 loop reads CASSSFNGLAEATDTQYF. The CDR3 DNA is TGTGCCAGCAGCTCGTTTAACGGACTAGCGGAAGCTACAGATACGCAGTATTTT.

This clonotype appeared once. V gene TRBV3-1 combines with J gene TRBJ2-5; 16 positions agree with TRBD2. The V gene's germline CDR1 is LGHDT and CDR2 YNNKEL (reference sequence). The CDR3 runs to 17 residues. Unmatched junction bases numbered 7, after V lost 4 bases and J lost 5 bases. CDR3 sequence: CASSPGTSGRAVETQYF. CDR3 coding DNA: TGTGCCAGCAGCCCAGGGACTAGCGGGAGGGCCGTGGAGACCCAGTACTTC.

This clonotype was detected many times. The chain carries TRBV29-1 and TRBJ2-3; no firm D call. This CDR3 has 14 amino acids. CDR1 and CDR2 (germline): SQVTM, ANQGSEA. Trimming took 3 bases from V and 1 from J, leaving 11 bases between them. The CDR3 here is CSVDSDLRTDTQYF. The CDR3 DNA follows: TGCAGCGTTGATTCGGATCTGCGCACAGATACGCAGTATTTT.

Remarks on this clonotype: This may be a read error, as it is one base from a much larger clone. The V and J genes are TRBV5-8 and TRBJ2-5; 10 bases map to TRBD2. V shed 1 base and J 5 bases; nucleotides not matched to a gene: 11. The V gene's germline CDR1 is SGHTS and CDR2 YDEGEE. This CDR3 region has 17 residues. The CDR3 coding sequence is TGTGCCAGCAGCTTGACTACTAGCGGGGCGATCGGGGAGACCCAGTACTTC. Its protein product is CASSLTTSGAIGETQYF.

This clonotype was counted between two and nine times. The genes are TRBV20-1 and TRBJ2-7; 7 positions agree with TRBD2. The V segment lost 2 bases and the J segment 1 base; nucleotides outside the gene matches: 8. This CDR3 is built from 15 residues. The V gene's germline CDR1 is DFQATT and CDR2 SNEGSKA (reference sequence). This CDR3 reads CSARPLAEGSYEQYF. CDR3 DNA: TGCAGTGCTAGACCTCTAGCGGAGGGGTCCTACGAGCAGTACTTC.

Comments on this clonotype: Being one base from a much bigger clone, this may be a read error. The chain employs TRBV12-3 or TRBV12-4 and TRBJ2-3; D possibly matches TRBD1 or TRBD2 (6 bases each). The CDR3 covers 16 residues. Between the trimmed V and J ends, which lost 3 bases and 2 bases, there was a span of 15 bases. The CDR3 spells CASSFTPGAATDTQYF. The CDR3 DNA reads TGTGCCAGCAGTTTTACTCCGGGGGCCGCCACAGATACGCAGTATTTT.

This clonotype occurred many times. The rearrangement uses TRBV30 and TRBJ2-7, with 7 positions matching TRBD1. The CDR3 has 11 amino acids. With 7 bases clipped from V and 4 bases from J, the junction kept 4 bases outside the gene matches. Looked up from germline, CDR1 is GTSNPN and CDR2 is SVGIG (reference sequence). CDR3 sequence: CALYRGYEQYF. The CDR3 coding sequence is TGTGCCTTATACAGGGGATACGAGCAGTACTTC.

This clonotype was seen many times. The chain employs TRBV29-1 and TRBJ1-3; 7 nucleotides agree with TRBD1. Germline assignment: CDR1 SQVTM and CDR2 ANQGSEA. CDR3 length equals 13 residues. Trimming removed 4 bases from V and 4 bases from J; junction bases left unmatched: 4. CDR3 bases: TGCAGCGTTGTGGGACAGTCAGGAAACACCATATATTTT. It yields the protein CSVVGQSGNTIYF.

The sample holds a few counts of this clonotype. V and J are TRBV6-5 and TRBJ2-5; D not certain. CDR1 and CDR2 from the germline V gene are MNHEY and SVGAGI. CDR3 length equals 14 residues. V gave up 2 bases and J gave up 4 bases, with 11 bases separating them. The CDR3 region has the DNA TGTGCCAGCAGTTACCAGCACAGAGCAGAGACCCAGTACTTC. This codes for CASSYQHRAETQYF.

A remark on this clonotype: This sequence may be a read error, since a much larger clone differs from it by one base. The chain employs TRBV7-9 and TRBJ2-7; D is possibly TRBD1 (6 bases). The germline V gene encodes CDR1 SEHNR and CDR2 FQNEAQ (reference sequence). CDR3 length: 16 amino acids. The CDR3 region has the DNA TGTGCCGGCAGCTCCCCTAGGGGGAGTTTTAGCCACGAGCAGTACTTC. This sequence encodes CAGSSPRGSFSHEQYF.

In this sample, this clonotype turned up many times. The J gene is TRBJ2-3, the V gene TRBV4-3, with TRBD2 identical over 7 bases. Germline trimming cut 2 bases from V and 1 base from J; bases unmatched to any gene: 3. Germline V CDR1 and CDR2: LGHNA, YSLEER. The CDR3 totals 15 residues. CDR3 nucleotides: TGCGCCAGCAGCCAATATGCGGGGGGCACAGATACGCAGTATTTT. This gives the protein CASSQYAGGTDTQYF.

This clonotype showed up many times. The chain joins TRBV7-2 to TRBJ2-7; D gene unclear. V shed 1 base and J shed 4 bases, with 14 bases lying between them. The CDR3 length is 15 residues. The germline V gene has CDR1 SGHTA and CDR2 FQGNSA. CDR3 nucleotide sequence: TGTGCCAGCAGCTTAGAGGCTCAGCCTTTATACGAGCAGTACTTC. This gives the protein CASSLEAQPLYEQYF.

J is TRBJ2-3 and V is TRBV6-5, with TRBD1 matching 7 bases. This CDR3 comprises 15 residues. Germline V lookup: CDR1 MNHEY, CDR2 SVGAGI. The ends lost 0 bases at V and 3 bases at J; junction bases unmatched: 3. For the CDR3, the DNA is TGTGCCAGCAGTTACTCTTCCAGGGGGACAGATACGCAGTATTTT. It encodes CASSYSSRGTDTQYF.

This clonotype was recorded many times. This rearrangement joins TRBV12-3 or TRBV12-4 to TRBJ1-5; D is uncertain. The V end lost 1 base, the J end lost 2 bases, and 6 bases lay between the germline ends. The CDR3 totals 14 residues. CDR3 nucleotides: TGTGCCAGCAGTTTAGGGGCAGGCAATCAGCCCCAGCATTTT. It translates to CASSLGAGNQPQHF.

This clonotype was counted at least ten times. This rearrangement joins TRBV12-3 or TRBV12-4 to TRBJ2-3; tentative D call: TRBD2 (5 bases). This CDR3 comprises 13 residues. The V gene lost 4 bases and the J gene lost 5 bases, with 10 bases spanning the gap. Here the CDR3 reads CASSSLGVDTQYF. The CDR3, as DNA: TGTGCCAGCAGTTCTCTCGGGGTAGATACGCAGTATTTT.